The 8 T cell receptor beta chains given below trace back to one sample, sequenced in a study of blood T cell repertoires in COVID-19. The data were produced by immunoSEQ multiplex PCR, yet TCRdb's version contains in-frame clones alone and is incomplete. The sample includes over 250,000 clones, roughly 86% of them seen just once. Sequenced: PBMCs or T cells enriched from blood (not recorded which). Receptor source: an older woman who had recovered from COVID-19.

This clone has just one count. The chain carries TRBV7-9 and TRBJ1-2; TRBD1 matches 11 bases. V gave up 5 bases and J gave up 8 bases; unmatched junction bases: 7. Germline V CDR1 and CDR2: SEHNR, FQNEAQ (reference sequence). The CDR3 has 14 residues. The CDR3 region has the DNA TGTGCCAGCAGCGCGGGACAGGGGGACAGCGGCTACACCTTC. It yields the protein CASSAGQGDSGYTF. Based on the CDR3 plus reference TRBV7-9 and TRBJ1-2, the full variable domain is DTGVSQNPRHKITKRGQNVTFRCDPISEHNRLYWYRQTLGQGPEFLTYFQNEAQLEKSRLLSDRFSAERPKGSFSTLEIQRTEQGDSAMYLCASSAGQGDSGYTFGSGTRLTVV.

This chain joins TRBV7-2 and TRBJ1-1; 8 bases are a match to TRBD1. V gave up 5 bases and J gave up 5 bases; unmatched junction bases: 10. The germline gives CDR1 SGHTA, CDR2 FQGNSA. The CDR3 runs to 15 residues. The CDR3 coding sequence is TGTGCCAGCAGCCGCGGTTCAGGGGGCCGGACTGAAGCTTTCTTT. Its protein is CASSRGSGGRTEAFF.

The CDR3 nucleotides are TGTGCCAGCAGTTTCCTGAATGAGCAGTTCTTC. The encoded protein is CASSFLNEQFF. V usage is TRBV27 and J usage is TRBJ2-1, with D hard to call. The V and J ends lost 3 bases and 7 bases respectively, with 4 bases between them. Looked up from germline, CDR1 is MNHEY and CDR2 is SMNVEV (reference sequence). The CDR3 is made up of 11 amino acids.

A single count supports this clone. This chain's CDR3 is CASSLSSGGGYTF. CDR3 DNA: TGTGCCAGCAGTTTATCCTCGGGGGGTGGCTACACCTTC. The genes are TRBV28 and TRBJ1-2; possibly TRBD1 for D (5 bases). Germline V gene sequence: CDR1 MDHEN, CDR2 SYDVKM. V dropped 1 base and J dropped 7 bases, with 10 bases sitting between them. The CDR3 consists of 13 residues.

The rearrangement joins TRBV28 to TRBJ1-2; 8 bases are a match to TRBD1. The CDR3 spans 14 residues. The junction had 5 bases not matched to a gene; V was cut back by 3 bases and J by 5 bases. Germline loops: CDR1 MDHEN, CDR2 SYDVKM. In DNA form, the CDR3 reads TGTGCCAGCAGTTTGGAAGGACAGGGTTATGGCTACACCTTC. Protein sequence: CASSLEGQGYGYTF.

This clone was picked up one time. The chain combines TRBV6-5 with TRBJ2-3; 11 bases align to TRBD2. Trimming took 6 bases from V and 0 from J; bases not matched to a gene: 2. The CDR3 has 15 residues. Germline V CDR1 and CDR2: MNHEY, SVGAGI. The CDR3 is CASSTSGSSTDTQYF. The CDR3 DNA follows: TGTGCCAGCAGCACTAGCGGGAGTAGCACAGATACGCAGTATTTT.

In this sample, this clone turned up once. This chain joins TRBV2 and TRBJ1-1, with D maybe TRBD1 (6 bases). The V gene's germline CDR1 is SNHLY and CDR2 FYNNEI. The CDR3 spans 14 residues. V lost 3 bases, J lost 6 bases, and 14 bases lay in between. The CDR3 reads CASSDRDTYSEAFF. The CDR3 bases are TGTGCCAGCAGTGACCGGGACACCTACTCTGAAGCTTTCTTT.

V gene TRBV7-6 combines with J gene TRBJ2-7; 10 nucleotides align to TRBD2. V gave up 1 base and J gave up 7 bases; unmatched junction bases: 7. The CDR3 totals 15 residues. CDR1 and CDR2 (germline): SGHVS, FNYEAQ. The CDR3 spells CASSLVAGGSQEQYF. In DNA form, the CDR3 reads TGTGCCAGCAGCTTAGTAGCGGGAGGATCTCAAGAGCAGTACTTC. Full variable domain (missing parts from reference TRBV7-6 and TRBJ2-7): GAGVSQSPRYKVTKRGQDVALRCDPISGHVSLYWYRQALGQGPEFLTYFNYEAQQDKSGLPNDRFSAERPEGSISTLTIQRTEQRDSAMYRCASSLVAGGSQEQYFGPGTRLTVT.